This TCR beta chain was obtained from a study of shared T cell receptors in the human thymus. This CDR3 has 14 amino acids. Per the germline V gene, CDR1 is GTSNPN and CDR2 is SVGIG (reference sequence). The germline V and J ends were trimmed by 3 bases and 5 bases, with 14 bases remaining between them. Assay used: immunoSEQ multiplex PCR; TCRdb lists only in-frame clones, some missing. The data show hundreds of thousands of clones, about 89% seen once. The sample was also linked to a second study, of human thymus T cells. From that second work: Healthy Finnish infants undergoing corrective surgery for congenital heart defects provided the donor material. Obtained as resections during corrective heart surgery, the thymus tissue was then studied. There appeared to be biased usage of V and J genes in thymic and blood repertoires. Related research has reported that thymic repertoires overlap highly among unrelated individuals.

This receptor was identified in a boy under two years old with a congenital heart defect. The V call is TRBV30, the J call TRBJ1-5; tentative D call: TRBD1 (5 bases). The sample was thymocytes. As DNA, the CDR3 is TGTGCCTGGAGGCCGGGGGGTTTGGATCAGCCCCAGCATTTT. Translation gives CAWRPGGLDQPQHF.